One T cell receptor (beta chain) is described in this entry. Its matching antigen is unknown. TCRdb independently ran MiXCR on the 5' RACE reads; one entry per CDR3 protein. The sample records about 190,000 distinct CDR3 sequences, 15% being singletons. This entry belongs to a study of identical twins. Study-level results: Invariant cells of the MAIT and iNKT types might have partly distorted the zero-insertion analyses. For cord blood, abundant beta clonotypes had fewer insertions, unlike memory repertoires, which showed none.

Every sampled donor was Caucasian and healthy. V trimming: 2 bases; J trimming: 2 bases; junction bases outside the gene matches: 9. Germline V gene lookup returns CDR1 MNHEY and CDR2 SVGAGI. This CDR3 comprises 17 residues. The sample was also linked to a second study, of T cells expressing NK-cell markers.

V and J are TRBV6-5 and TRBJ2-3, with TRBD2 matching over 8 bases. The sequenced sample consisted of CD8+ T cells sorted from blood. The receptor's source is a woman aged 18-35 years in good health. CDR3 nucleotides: TGTGCCAGCAGTTACACGGCTAGCGGGTACACCACAGATACGCAGTATTTT. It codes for CASSYTASGYTTDTQYF.